The source of this TCR beta chain is a study of vaccination and CD4 T cells after COVID-19 (dated by TCRdb to between 2021 and 2022). With respect to the entire study: Convalescent patients had a positive SARS-CoV-2 result on nasal swab PCR, and of these patients, several had mild disease and one had severe disease. In 10 COVID-19 convalescent patients and 4 infection-naive healthy vaccine recipients, researchers compared the spike-specific CD4+ TCR repertoire from before mRNA vaccination with the repertoire from after. Six males and four females were included in the convalescent cohort, with two Hispanic individuals, seven Caucasians, two Asians and one multiracial person represented. As controls, cultures received a CEFX viral epitope pool (the positive control), an HIV-1 Nef peptide pool (the negative control), or no peptide at all. Post-COVID blood samples from convalescent patients were collected a median of 101 days after diagnosis, with a range of about 30 to 170 days. The time from the second vaccine dose to post-vaccine blood sampling had a median of roughly 77 days and ranged from roughly 12 to 241 days. The cultures were stimulated with overlapping spike peptide pools from SARS-CoV-2 and from the common cold coronaviruses HCoV-NL63, HCoV-OC43 and HCoV-229E. Each participant got two doses of either the Pfizer-BioNTech BNT162b2 vaccine (n=8) or the Moderna mRNA-1273 vaccine (n=2). The full study reports these points: An increase in the median number of SARS-CoV-2-reactive clonotypes from approximately 21 after infection to 35 to 40 after vaccination was observed, but the change was not found to be significant. In convalescent patients, nearly all vaccine-specific clones (304 of 307) were found to be mono-reactive for SARS-CoV-2 spike rather than cross-reactive with common cold coronaviruses. In convalescent patients, a median around 83% of post-vaccine SARS-CoV-2-reactive clones were detected only after vaccination, and vaccine-specific priming was suggested by this finding. Relatively few convalescent patients were included in the study, and early timepoints after natural infection were not analyzed.

The CDR3 holds 14 amino acids from the cysteine to the phenylalanine. The kept DNA is CDR3 alone, 42 bases in frame from the first base. As encoded in the germline V gene, CDR1 is MNHNS while CDR2 is SASEGT. Deletion took 5 bases off V and 11 bases off J, with a span of 21 bases between the germline ends. This clonotype was seen a few times. What antigen it recognizes has not been identified. There are no base qualities to consult, and no much larger clone falls within one base. The treatment or condition label of this sample denotes: approximately 10-day PBMC culture with coronavirus spike peptide pools or control peptides (ViraFEST assay). The study used the ViraFEST assay, which expanded antigen-specific T cells with peptide pools and then identified expanded clonotypes by TCR sequencing. The convalescent patients' positive SARS-CoV-2 PCR tests fell between March and December 2020, which was before the Alpha, Beta and Delta variants emerged in the United States. About 2 million PBMCs per well were cultured in IMDM with 5% human AB serum and approximately 10 IU/ml IL-2, plus 10 ug/ml peptide pools. Half of the culture medium was replaced with fresh IL-2-containing medium on days 3 and 7. Once the cells had been in culture for about 10 days, the EasySep CD4+ T cell isolation kit was used to isolate CD4+ T cells by negative selection. PBMCs were separated from whole blood using Ficoll-Paque Plus gradient centrifugation and then either used fresh or cryopreserved at -140C. Culture conditions were generally each tested in triplicate wells.

The receptor library was made with PCR. At the Johns Hopkins FTIC core, DNA from the cultured CD4+ T cells underwent TCR sequencing with the Oncomine TCR Beta short-read assay. The QIAamp micro DNA kit was used to extract genomic DNA from the cultured CD4+ T cells. Oncomine TCR Beta libraries from cultured CD4+ T cells were pooled using unique dual indexes and sequenced on an Illumina iSeq 100. In the paper's pipeline: Non-productive sequences were filtered out, and CDR3s that did not start with C, did not end with F or W, or were shorter than 7 amino acids were discarded. Antigen-specific clonotypes were identified with the MANAFEST web application by comparing peptide-stimulated wells with reference and other culture wells. An FDR below 0.05, an odds ratio above 5, and a productive frequency above 0.1% in at least two of three replicate wells were required for clones to be considered positive. A clonotype was classed as cross-reactive if the clonotype showed significant expansion both in SARS-CoV-2 spike wells and in at least one common cold coronavirus spike condition. Using R version 3.6.1, CDR3 homology was evaluated through Levenshtein distances (stringdist) along with unrooted phylogenetic trees (ape). TCRdb itself trimmed the public reads at Q25 with fastp, ran MiXCR and retained productive beta chains. CDR3 protein sequences are deduplicated, and each keeps its most common genes and DNA. TCRdb, not the original authors, processed these V and J calls. This sample lists over 15,000 distinct CDR3 sequences; 51% were detected once. The leading ten clones occupy 10% of the sample.

The sequence joins TRBV6-1 to TRBJ1-1; no D gene is confidently identified. This clonotype was obtained from a human donor who had recovered from COVID-19. This specimen was CD4+ T cells from blood, cultured in vitro, taken before SARS-CoV-2 vaccination. Read as DNA, the sequence is TGTGCCAGCAGTCTTACTCAACATCCCAGGAATGCTTTCTTT. Its protein product is CASSLTQHPRNAFF.